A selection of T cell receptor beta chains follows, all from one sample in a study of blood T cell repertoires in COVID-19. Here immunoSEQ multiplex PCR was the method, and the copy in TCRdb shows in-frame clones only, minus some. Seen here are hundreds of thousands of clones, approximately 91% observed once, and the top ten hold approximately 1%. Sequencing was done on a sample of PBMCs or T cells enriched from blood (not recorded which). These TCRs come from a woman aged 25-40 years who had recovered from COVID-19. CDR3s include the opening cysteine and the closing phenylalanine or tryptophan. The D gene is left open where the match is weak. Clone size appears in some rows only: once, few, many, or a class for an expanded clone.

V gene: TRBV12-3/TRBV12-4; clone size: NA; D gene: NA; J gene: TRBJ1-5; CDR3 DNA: TGTGCCAGCAGCGTCCAGGGGCCCCAGCATTTT; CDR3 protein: CASSVQGPQHF
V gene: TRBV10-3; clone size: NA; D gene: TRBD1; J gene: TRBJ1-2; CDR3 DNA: TGTGCCATCAGTGGGGGGGGACAGGGACCCTCCTATGGCTACACCTTC; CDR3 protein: CAISGGGQGPSYGYTF
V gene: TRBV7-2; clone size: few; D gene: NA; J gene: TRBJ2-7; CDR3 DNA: TGTGCCAGCAGCTTAGCCAGAGGAGCGACTACTTCCTACGAGCAGTACTTC; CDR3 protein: CASSLARGATTSYEQYF
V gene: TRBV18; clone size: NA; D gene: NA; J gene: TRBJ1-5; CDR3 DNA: TGTGCCAGCTCACTAAAGTCGGGTCAGCCCCAGCATTTT; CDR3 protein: CASSLKSGQPQHF
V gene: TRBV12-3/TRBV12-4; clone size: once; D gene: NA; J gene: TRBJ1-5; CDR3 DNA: TGTGCCAGCAGTTTAATCCGGCAGCCCCAGCATTTT; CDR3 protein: CASSLIRQPQHF
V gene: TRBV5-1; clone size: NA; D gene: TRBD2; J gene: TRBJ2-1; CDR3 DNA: TGCGCCAGCAGCTTAACTACTTTGGGACTAGCGGGCAATGAGCAGTTCTTC; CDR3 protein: CASSLTTLGLAGNEQFF
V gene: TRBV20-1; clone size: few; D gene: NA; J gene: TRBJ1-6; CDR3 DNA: TGCAGTGCCAGGAGGGCATCACCCCTCCACTTT; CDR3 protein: CSARRASPLHF
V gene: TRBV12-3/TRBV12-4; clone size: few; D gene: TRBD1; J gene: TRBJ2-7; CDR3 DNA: TGTGCCAGCAGTTCGGGGACAGCCAGGCGGTACTTC; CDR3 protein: CASSSGTARRYF
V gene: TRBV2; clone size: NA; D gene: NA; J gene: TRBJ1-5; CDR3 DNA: TGTGCCAGCAGTGAAGCGCAGGGGTCCTATAGCAATCAGCCCCAGCATTTT; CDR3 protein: CASSEAQGSYSNQPQHF
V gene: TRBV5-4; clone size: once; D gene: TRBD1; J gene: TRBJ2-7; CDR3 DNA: TGTGCCAGCAGCGGAACCTGGACAGGGGATGGCGAGCAGTACTTC; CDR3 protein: CASSGTWTGDGEQYF
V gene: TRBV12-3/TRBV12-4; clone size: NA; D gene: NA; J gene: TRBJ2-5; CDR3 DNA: TGTGCCAGCAGGCTAGCAGAGACCCAGTACTTC; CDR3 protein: CASRLAETQYF
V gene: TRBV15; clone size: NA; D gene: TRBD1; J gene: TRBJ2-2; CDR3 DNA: TGTGCCACCAGCGGGGGCCTGGGGACAGGGTTTTCCGGGGAGCTGTTTTTT; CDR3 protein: CATSGGLGTGFSGELFF
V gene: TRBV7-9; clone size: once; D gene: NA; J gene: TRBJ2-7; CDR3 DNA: TGTGCCAGCAGCGGGCTGCCTTCCTACGAGCAGTACTTC; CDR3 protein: CASSGLPSYEQYF
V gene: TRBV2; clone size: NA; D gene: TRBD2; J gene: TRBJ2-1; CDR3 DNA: TGTGCCAGCAGTGGGGCTAGCGGGAGAGGAGAGCAGTTCTTC; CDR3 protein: CASSGASGRGEQFF
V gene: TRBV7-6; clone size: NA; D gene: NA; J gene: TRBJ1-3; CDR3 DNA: TGTGCCAGCAGCTCGATACAGGGTTTTGGAAACACCATATATTTT; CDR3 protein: CASSSIQGFGNTIYF
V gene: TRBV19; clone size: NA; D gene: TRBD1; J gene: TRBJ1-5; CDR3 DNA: TGTGCCAGTAGTATGGTAGGGGGCGGCAATCAGCCCCAGCATTTT; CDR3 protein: CASSMVGGGNQPQHF
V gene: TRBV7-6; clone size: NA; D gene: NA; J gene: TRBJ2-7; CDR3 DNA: TGTGCCAGCAGCTTGGGTGGCAGCGCGACCTACGAGCAGTACTTC; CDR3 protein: CASSLGGSATYEQYF
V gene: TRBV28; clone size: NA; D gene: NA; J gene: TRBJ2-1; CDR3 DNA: TGTGCCAGCAGGCGCAAGAGCTCCTACAATGAGCAGTTCTTC; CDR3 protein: CASRRKSSYNEQFF
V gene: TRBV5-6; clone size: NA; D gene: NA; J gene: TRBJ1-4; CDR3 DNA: TGTGCCAGCACCGCGGGGGTTTCCACTAATGAAAAACTGTTTTTT; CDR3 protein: CASTAGVSTNEKLFF
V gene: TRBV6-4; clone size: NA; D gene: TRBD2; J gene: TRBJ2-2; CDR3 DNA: TGTGCCAGCAGTGACCAGCCCCTAGCGGGAGGGCCCTGGAACACCGGGGAGCTGTTTTTT; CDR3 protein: CASSDQPLAGGPWNTGELFF
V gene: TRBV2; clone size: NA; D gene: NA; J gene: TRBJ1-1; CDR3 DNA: TGTGCCAGCGGCGGTACTGAAGCTTTCTTT; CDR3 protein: CASGGTEAFF